The rows below give T cell receptor beta chains drawn from one sample of a study of blood T cell repertoires in COVID-19. Clones were read by immunoSEQ multiplex PCR, and TCRdb kept only the in-frame ones, dropping some. Of about 140,000 clones listed, about 89% are singletons. The specimen sequenced was peripheral blood. All receptors come from a man in his sixties with active or convalescent COVID-19. The CDR3 runs from the conserved cysteine through the conserved F or W. The D gene is left open where the match is weak. Clone size is shown for a subset of rows, as once, few, many or a class of expanded clone.

j_gene,v_gene,abundance,d_gene,CDR3nt,CDR3aa
TRBJ2-2,TRBV6-5,-,-,TGTGCCAGCAGTTACCAGACAAGAATCACCGGGGAGCTGTTTTTT,CASSYQTRITGELFF
TRBJ2-7,TRBV6-5,-,TRBD1,TGTGCCAGCCATAGACAGGGTGACTACTACGAGCAGTACTTC,CASHRQGDYYEQYF
TRBJ2-3,TRBV6-5,-,-,TGTGCCAGCAGTTACCTGGAGACAGATACGCAGTATTTT,CASSYLETDTQYF
TRBJ1-5,TRBV4-3,-,-,TGCGCCAGCAGCCAAGATGGCCAGCAGCCCCAGCATTTT,CASSQDGQQPQHF
TRBJ2-7,TRBV29-1,-,-,TGCAGCGTTGCAGGAGGTTACGAGCAGTACTTC,CSVAGGYEQYF
TRBJ1-4,TRBV28,-,-,TGTGCCAGCAGTGGAGGCGATGAAAAACTGTTTTTT,CASSGGDEKLFF
TRBJ1-1,TRBV28,-,-,TGTGCCAGCAAAAAAGGCGGGAACACTGAAGCTTTCTTT,CASKKGGNTEAFF
TRBJ2-3,TRBV29-1,-,-,TGCAGCGTCGCTTGGGGGGCAGATACGCAGTATTTT,CSVAWGADTQYF
TRBJ1-2,TRBV2,-,-,TGTGCCAGCAGTAGGGACAAGAGGTATGGCTACACCTTC,CASSRDKRYGYTF
TRBJ1-1,TRBV7-3,-,TRBD1,TGTGCCAGCAGCTCCAAGACAGGGGCCGGGAACACTGAAGCTTTCTTT,CASSSKTGAGNTEAFF
TRBJ2-3,TRBV6-5,-,-,TGTGCCAGCAAAGCCGGGGGAAGGTCAGATACGCAGTATTTT,CASKAGGRSDTQYF
TRBJ2-1,TRBV7-3,-,-,TGTGCCAGCAGCTTAGTCCAGGGCGGCAATGAGCAGTTCTTC,CASSLVQGGNEQFF
TRBJ1-1,TRBV7-3,-,-,TGTGCCAGCAGCTTAAATGGCGGGGTCGCGAACACTGAAGCTTTCTTT,CASSLNGGVANTEAFF
TRBJ2-1,TRBV4-3,-,TRBD2,TGCGCCAGCAGCCAAGCTGCCAGGGGCTTGCTAGCGGGAGTATACAATGAGCAGTTCTTC,CASSQAARGLLAGVYNEQFF
TRBJ2-2,TRBV2,-,TRBD1,TGTGCCAGCGAGAATGGACAGGGGGGCTACACCGGGGAGCTGTTTTTT,CASENGQGGYTGELFF
TRBJ2-1,TRBV28,-,TRBD2,TGTGCCAGCAGCGGGGGGGCTAAACCCTCCTACAATGAGCAGTTCTTC,CASSGGAKPSYNEQFF
TRBJ2-1,TRBV25-1,-,TRBD1,TGTGCCAGCAGTGACGTGACCACAGGGGTCTACAATGAGCAGTTCTTC,CASSDVTTGVYNEQFF
TRBJ1-1,TRBV28,-,TRBD1,TGTGCCAGCAGGGGACAGGGAATTGCGAACACTGAAGCTTTCTTT,CASRGQGIANTEAFF
TRBJ2-3,TRBV7-9,-,TRBD2,TGTGCCAGCAGCACGCTAGCGGGGGGAAACACAGATACGCAGTATTTT,CASSTLAGGNTDTQYF
TRBJ2-1,TRBV18,-,TRBD1,TGTGCCAGCTCATCCGGGACAGGGGTTAATGAGCAGTTCTTC,CASSSGTGVNEQFF
TRBJ2-5,TRBV7-2,few,-,TGTGCCAGCAGCTCGGGTCCCTTAGGGACCCAGTACTTC,CASSSGPLGTQYF
TRBJ2-3,TRBV2,-,TRBD1,TGTGCCAGCAGTGAAAGGGACAGACATACGCAGTATTTT,CASSERDRHTQYF
TRBJ2-5,TRBV5-1,-,TRBD2,TGCGCCAGCAGCGGTGCTAGCGGGGGCCAGGGGACCCAGTACTTC,CASSGASGGQGTQYF
TRBJ2-7,TRBV5-5,few,-,TGTGCCAGCAGCCACAACTACGAGCAGTACTTC,CASSHNYEQYF
TRBJ2-7,TRBV6-2/TRBV6-3,-,TRBD2,TGTGCCAGCAGCCGACTAGCGGGGGGTTACGAGCAGTACTTC,CASSRLAGGYEQYF
TRBJ2-7,TRBV29-1,few,-,TGCAGCGTCCTTACAGGGTCTTGGTACGAGCAGTACTTC,CSVLTGSWYEQYF
TRBJ1-4,TRBV5-1,-,TRBD1,TGCGCCAGCAGCTTGCTGCCAGGGGGCCCTGCAACTAATGAAAAACTGTTTTTT,CASSLLPGGPATNEKLFF
TRBJ2-1,TRBV6-6,-,-,TGTGCCAGCAGTTACTCCAAACCGGATGAGCAGTTCTTC,CASSYSKPDEQFF
TRBJ1-4,TRBV21-1,-,-,TGTGCCAGCAGAGAGGGCGGGGTTGAGGAAAAACTGTTTTTT,CASREGGVEEKLFF
TRBJ2-7,TRBV19,-,-,TGTGCCAGTAGTATCGGTGGAGGCGCCTACGAGCAGTACTTC,CASSIGGGAYEQYF
TRBJ2-3,TRBV19,-,TRBD2,TGTGCCAGTAGCCCAGGACTAGTTAGGTCAGATACGCAGTATTTT,CASSPGLVRSDTQYF
TRBJ2-2,TRBV24-1,-,TRBD1,TGTGCCACCAGTGATCCGACAGGGTACACCGGGGAGCTGTTTTTT,CATSDPTGYTGELFF
TRBJ1-5,TRBV6-2/TRBV6-3,-,-,TGTGCCAGCAGCGACCGGGGTGATCAGCCCCAGCATTTT,CASSDRGDQPQHF
TRBJ1-1,TRBV18,-,TRBD1,TGTGCCAGCTCACCTTTTGACAGGGACACTGAAGCTTTCTTT,CASSPFDRDTEAFF
TRBJ2-3,TRBV19,-,-,TGTGCCAGTAGTTCAGGTACTAGCACAGATACGCAGTATTTT,CASSSGTSTDTQYF
TRBJ2-7,TRBV2,-,TRBD1,TGTGCCAGCAGGGGGGACAGGTCCGAGCAGTACTTC,CASRGDRSEQYF
TRBJ1-2,TRBV28,-,-,TGTGCCAGCAGTTCACAGATAGGGGGAATTAACTATGGCTACACCTTC,CASSSQIGGINYGYTF